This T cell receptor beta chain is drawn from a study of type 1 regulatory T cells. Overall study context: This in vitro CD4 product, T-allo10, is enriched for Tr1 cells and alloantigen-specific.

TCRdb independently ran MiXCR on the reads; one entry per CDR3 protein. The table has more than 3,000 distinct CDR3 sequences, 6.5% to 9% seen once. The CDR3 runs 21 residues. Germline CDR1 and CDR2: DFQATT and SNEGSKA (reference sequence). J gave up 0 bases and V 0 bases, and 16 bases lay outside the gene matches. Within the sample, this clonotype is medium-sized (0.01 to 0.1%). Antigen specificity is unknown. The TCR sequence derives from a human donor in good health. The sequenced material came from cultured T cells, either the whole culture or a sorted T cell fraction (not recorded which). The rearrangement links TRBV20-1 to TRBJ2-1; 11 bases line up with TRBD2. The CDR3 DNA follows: TGCAGTGCTAGAGACCATCCCTGGGCTAGCGGGAGGCCAAGCTCCTACAATGAGCAGTTCTTC. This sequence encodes CSARDHPWASGRPSSYNEQFF.